This T cell receptor beta chain was captured by sequencing in a study of glioma-infiltrating T cells. Trimming removed 3 bases from V and 4 bases from J, with 13 bases in between. The CDR3 runs to 15 residues. Per the germline V gene, CDR1 is SGHVS and CDR2 is FNYEAQ. Amplification of TCR alpha and beta CDR3 regions from RNA used iRepertoire nested multiplex PCR. TCRdb fed the multiplex PCR reads into MiXCR, producing one record per CDR3 protein. This table has 300,000 to 400,000 distinct CDR3 sequences, 41% appearing once. Comments on this clonotype: No conserved phenylalanine or tryptophan is present at the end of the CDR3, so a read error is the likely explanation.

The chain has TRBV7-6 and TRBJ1-5; D remains ambiguous. The clonotype was recovered from a human donor with low-grade glioma or glioblastoma, undergoing nonglioma brain surgery, or in good health (not recorded which). The sequenced sample consisted of glioma tissue, nonneoplastic brain tissue, or PBMCs (not recorded which). The DNA for the CDR3 is TGTGCCAGCAGCTTTACGGACCGGGAAAATCAGCCCCAGCATCTT. It is translated as CASSFTDRENQPQHL.